A selection of T cell receptor beta chains follows, all from one sample in a study of blood T cell repertoires in COVID-19. The assay was immunoSEQ multiplex PCR, and TCRdb's table has in-frame clones only and misses some. The top ten hold about 3.1% of the sample, which has 50,000 to 75,000 clones, under 95% seen once. Sequenced material: peripheral blood. The receptors come from a man between 65 and 80 years old with active COVID-19. Both conserved end residues are part of each CDR3. The order of the fields is D gene, J gene, V gene, clone size, CDR3 DNA, CDR3 protein. A D gene is named only where the DNA matches it firmly. The size of a clone is reported for some rows only, either as once, few or many, or as a class for expanded clones.

d_call: TRBD1
j_call: TRBJ2-3
v_call: TRBV5-1
clone_size: .
cdr3_nt: TGCGCCAGCAGCTTGGGCAGGGGGCCCGCAGATACGCAGTATTTT
cdr3_aa: CASSLGRGPADTQYF

d_call: TRBD1
j_call: TRBJ1-3
v_call: TRBV2
clone_size: .
cdr3_nt: TGTGCCAGCAAGGACAGGGGGCAGGGAAACACCATATATTTT
cdr3_aa: CASKDRGQGNTIYF

d_call: TRBD2
j_call: TRBJ2-3
v_call: TRBV9
clone_size: .
cdr3_nt: TGTGCCAGCAGCGGGACTAGCGGGGGGACAGGCACAGATACGCAGTATTTT
cdr3_aa: CASSGTSGGTGTDTQYF

d_call: TRBD1
j_call: TRBJ1-3
v_call: TRBV7-9
clone_size: once
cdr3_nt: TGTGCCAGCAGCATTCCTACAGGGGTCTCTGGAAACACCATATATTTT
cdr3_aa: CASSIPTGVSGNTIYF

d_call: .
j_call: TRBJ1-3
v_call: TRBV9
clone_size: .
cdr3_nt: TGTGCCAGCAGCGTAGGACCGGGGGAAATTTCGGTTTCTGGAAACACCATATATTTT
cdr3_aa: CASSVGPGEISVSGNTIYF

d_call: .
j_call: TRBJ1-6
v_call: TRBV7-2
clone_size: .
cdr3_nt: TGTGCCAGCTCCCCCAGCGGGTCACCCCTCCACTTT
cdr3_aa: CASSPSGSPLHF

d_call: .
j_call: TRBJ2-2
v_call: TRBV5-1
clone_size: once
cdr3_nt: TGCGCCAGCAGCTCGGGGGTCGGGAGCGGGGAGCTGTTTTTT
cdr3_aa: CASSSGVGSGELFF

d_call: TRBD2
j_call: TRBJ2-5
v_call: TRBV19
clone_size: .
cdr3_nt: TGTGCCAGTAGTGTTAGCGGGGGCCAAGAGACCCAGTACTTC
cdr3_aa: CASSVSGGQETQYF

d_call: TRBD2
j_call: TRBJ2-3
v_call: TRBV15
clone_size: .
cdr3_nt: TGTGCCACCAGCAGTTTCGCGGGGGGGTCAGATACGCAGTATTTT
cdr3_aa: CATSSFAGGSDTQYF

d_call: .
j_call: TRBJ1-1
v_call: TRBV19
clone_size: .
cdr3_nt: TGTGCCAGTAGTATTAGGACATGGAACACTGAAGCTTTCTTT
cdr3_aa: CASSIRTWNTEAFF

d_call: .
j_call: TRBJ1-2
v_call: TRBV6-5
clone_size: .
cdr3_nt: TGTGCCATCCGGGAGAAGGGCGACTATGGCTACACCTTC
cdr3_aa: CAIREKGDYGYTF

d_call: TRBD2
j_call: TRBJ2-5
v_call: TRBV5-1
clone_size: .
cdr3_nt: TGCGCCAGTAGACTAGCGGGGGCCGATTGGGAGACCCAGTACTTC
cdr3_aa: CASRLAGADWETQYF

d_call: TRBD2
j_call: TRBJ2-5
v_call: TRBV7-8
clone_size: .
cdr3_nt: TGTGCCAGCGCTCCCCTAGCGGGAAAAGTCCAAGAGACCCAGTACTTC
cdr3_aa: CASAPLAGKVQETQYF

d_call: .
j_call: TRBJ2-3
v_call: TRBV3-1/TRBV3-2
clone_size: .
cdr3_nt: TGTGCCAGCAGCGAGTGGGGAGAAGGCACAGATACGCAGTATTTT
cdr3_aa: CASSEWGEGTDTQYF

d_call: TRBD1
j_call: TRBJ2-3
v_call: TRBV5-5
clone_size: .
cdr3_nt: TGTGCCAGCAGCTTGGGACAGGGAATCGTTCTCGATACGCAGTATTTT
cdr3_aa: CASSLGQGIVLDTQYF

d_call: TRBD2
j_call: TRBJ2-2
v_call: TRBV18
clone_size: .
cdr3_nt: TGTGCCAGCGGCCCCCCCCTGAGCGGGGGCACCGGGGAGCTGTTTTTT
cdr3_aa: CASGPPLSGGTGELFF

d_call: .
j_call: TRBJ1-2
v_call: TRBV18
clone_size: .
cdr3_nt: TGTGCCAGCTTTCACCCTACTCAAATAAACTATGGCTACACCTTC
cdr3_aa: CASFHPTQINYGYTF

d_call: TRBD2
j_call: TRBJ2-2
v_call: TRBV24-1
clone_size: .
cdr3_nt: TGTGCCACCGGGACTAGCGGGGTCCTCGCGAACACCGGGGAGCTGTTTTTT
cdr3_aa: CATGTSGVLANTGELFF

d_call: TRBD1
j_call: TRBJ1-3
v_call: TRBV5-1
clone_size: once
cdr3_nt: TGCGCCAGCAGCTTATCCACAGGGGACACCATATATTTT
cdr3_aa: CASSLSTGDTIYF

d_call: .
j_call: TRBJ2-2
v_call: TRBV27
clone_size: .
cdr3_nt: TGTGCCAGCAGTTTTTCCGGGCCGGGAACCGGGGAGCTGTTTTTT
cdr3_aa: CASSFSGPGTGELFF

d_call: TRBD2
j_call: TRBJ2-4
v_call: TRBV18
clone_size: .
cdr3_nt: TGTGCCAGCTCACCACCTAGCGGGGGGCCGGCCAAAAACATTCAGTACTTC
cdr3_aa: CASSPPSGGPAKNIQYF

d_call: .
j_call: TRBJ1-6
v_call: TRBV12-2
clone_size: .
cdr3_nt: TGTGCAAGTCGCTTAGCGAGCCGGGACAGGGGCGGTTCACCCCTCCACTTT
cdr3_aa: CASRLASRDRGGSPLHF

d_call: TRBD1
j_call: TRBJ2-3
v_call: TRBV5-1
clone_size: .
cdr3_nt: TGCGCCAGCAGCATCACCGGGACAGGCAGCCCAGATACGCAGTATTTT
cdr3_aa: CASSITGTGSPDTQYF

d_call: .
j_call: TRBJ1-6
v_call: TRBV5-4
clone_size: .
cdr3_nt: TGTGCCAGCAGCTTGGCCCCAGGGGAAGGGTCACCCCTCCACTTT
cdr3_aa: CASSLAPGEGSPLHF

d_call: .
j_call: TRBJ2-3
v_call: TRBV2
clone_size: .
cdr3_nt: TGTGCCAGCAGCCTCAAGCGGCAGTTCTCCACAGATACGCAGTATTTT
cdr3_aa: CASSLKRQFSTDTQYF

d_call: .
j_call: TRBJ2-5
v_call: TRBV3-1/TRBV3-2
clone_size: .
cdr3_nt: TGTGCCAGCAGCCAGTTTACCGGGAGCCAAGAGACCCAGTACTTC
cdr3_aa: CASSQFTGSQETQYF

d_call: .
j_call: TRBJ2-2
v_call: TRBV2
clone_size: once
cdr3_nt: TGTGCCAGCAGTGAAGCGCTTGGGGAGATAGGGGAGCTGTTTTTT
cdr3_aa: CASSEALGEIGELFF

d_call: TRBD2
j_call: TRBJ2-5
v_call: TRBV5-4
clone_size: .
cdr3_nt: TGTGCCAGCAGCTTGGTGCTAGCGGATCAAGAGACCCAGTACTTC
cdr3_aa: CASSLVLADQETQYF

d_call: TRBD1
j_call: TRBJ2-3
v_call: TRBV11-3
clone_size: .
cdr3_nt: TGTGCCAGCAGCTGGGGACAGAAAGCAGATACGCAGTATTTT
cdr3_aa: CASSWGQKADTQYF

d_call: .
j_call: TRBJ2-5
v_call: TRBV25-1
clone_size: .
cdr3_nt: TGTGCCAGCACCGCGGGGGCCGAGCGCGGGGAGACCCAGTACTTC
cdr3_aa: CASTAGAERGETQYF

d_call: .
j_call: TRBJ1-1
v_call: TRBV3-1/TRBV3-2
clone_size: .
cdr3_nt: TGTGCCAGCAGCCAAGTACAGAACACTGAAGCTTTCTTT
cdr3_aa: CASSQVQNTEAFF

d_call: TRBD1
j_call: TRBJ2-3
v_call: TRBV13
clone_size: .
cdr3_nt: TGTGCCAGCAGTCGGGGAAAGGACAGGGGGTGGGATACGCAGTATTTT
cdr3_aa: CASSRGKDRGWDTQYF

d_call: .
j_call: TRBJ1-1
v_call: TRBV19
clone_size: .
cdr3_nt: TGTGCCAGTAGTATGACATCTGTGACTGAAGCTTTCTTT
cdr3_aa: CASSMTSVTEAFF

d_call: .
j_call: TRBJ1-6
v_call: TRBV5-6
clone_size: .
cdr3_nt: TGTGCCAGCAGCTTTAGGCAGGGCCGGAATAATTCACCCCTCCACTTT
cdr3_aa: CASSFRQGRNNSPLHF